This TCR beta chain was documented in a study of cytomegalovirus exposure and HLA in healthy donors. Study context: The study placed 70% to 90% of its approximately 400 genotyped donors in the Caucasian-associated ancestry cluster.

Of note for this clone: The antigen is not known.

CDR1 is LNHDA, CDR2 SQIVND, per germline (reference sequence). J gave up 8 bases and V 7 bases, and 19 bases lay outside the gene matches. The CDR3 has 16 amino acids. The PCR used 60 Vbeta and 13 Jbeta primers. TCRdb's copy holds only in-frame clones and misses some; the assay was immunoSEQ multiplex PCR. The sample's table shows just over 150,000 clones. Whole-study results and caveats: In an earlier analysis, about 87% or about 30%: the productive usage of most TCR beta V segments.

This receptor was obtained from a woman in her sixties or seventies in good health and CMV-seronegative. The sequencing sample was made of PBMCs. This sequence joins TRBV19 and TRBJ1-1, with 7 bases aligning to TRBD1. The CDR3 DNA follows: TGTGCCAGTAAGGGTCGGGACAGTTTAATCCCGCGAGAAGCTTTCTTT. Its protein product is CASKGRDSLIPREAFF.